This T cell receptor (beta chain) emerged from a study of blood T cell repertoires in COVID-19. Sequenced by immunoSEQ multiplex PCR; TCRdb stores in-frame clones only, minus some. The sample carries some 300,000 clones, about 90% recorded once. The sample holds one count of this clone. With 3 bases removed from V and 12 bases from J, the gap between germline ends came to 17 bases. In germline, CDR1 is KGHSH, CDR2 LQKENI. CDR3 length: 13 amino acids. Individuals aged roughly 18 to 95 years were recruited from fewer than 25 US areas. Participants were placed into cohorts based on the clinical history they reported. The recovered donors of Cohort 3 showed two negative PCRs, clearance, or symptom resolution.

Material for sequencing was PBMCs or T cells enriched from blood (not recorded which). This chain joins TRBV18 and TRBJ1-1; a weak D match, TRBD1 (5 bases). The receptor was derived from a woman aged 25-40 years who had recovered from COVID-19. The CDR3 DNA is TGTGCCAGCTCACCCTCACAGGAGCTGGGGACTTTCTTT. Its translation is CASSPSQELGTFF.